This TCR beta chain was profiled in a study of shared clonotypes between healthy human individuals. Across the whole study: Plates per donor: three CD4 naive, three CD4 memory, two CD8 naive, one CD8 memory.

Memory CD4+ cells were the fraction left after CD45RA+ naive selection. V was shortened by 1 base and J by 4 bases, with 9 bases between the two germline ends. CDR1 and CDR2 (germline): SGHRS, YFSETQ. CDR3 size: 13 residues. This clone was observed a single time. No antigen is known for it. Broader study findings: Since donors were few, the genetic and exposure-history diversity represented was limited. Rarefaction demonstrated incomplete sorted-subset sequencing despite large depth.

TCRdb's table, derived via immunoSEQ multiplex PCR, lists solely in-frame clones and lacks some. The sample carries just over 2,000,000 clones, roughly 94% recorded once. The source is a man aged 18 to 30 in good health. The specimen sequenced was naive CD4+ T cells sorted from blood. This sample's subset: CD45RA+ positively selected. The V and J genes are TRBV5-1 and TRBJ2-7; the D gene is possibly TRBD1 (5 bases). CDR3 in amino acids: CASSLSQGYEQYF. CDR3 coding DNA: TGCGCCAGCAGCTTGAGTCAGGGTTACGAGCAGTACTTC.